The 7 T cell receptor beta chains reported below all come from one sample, sequenced in a study of T-cell memory formation after mild COVID-19 (dated by TCRdb to the early 2020s). Library preparation was by 5' RACE. Instrument used: Illumina NovaSeq 6000. TCRdb reanalyzed the raw reads on its own, using fastp at Q25 for trimming and MiXCR for clone calling, and kept in-frame beta chains. Here each entry gathers all rows of one CDR3 protein and keeps the most common genes and DNA. The table for this sample lists a few hundred thousand distinct CDR3 sequences; around 16% of them were counted only once. The ten top clones hold around 23% of the sample. The specimen was PBMCs or a T cell subset sorted from them (not recorded which). All receptors come from a young man who had mild COVID-19 (a few samples of this study predate the infection). The sample titles of this study are shuffled in the database, so cell type and time point are left out; the donor was told from shared clones.

This clonotype was found a few times. The chain has TRBV20-1 and TRBJ2-7, with no clear D. Germline CDR1 and CDR2: DFQATT and SNEGSKA (reference sequence). The CDR3 loop spans 14 amino acids. The V end was cut by 0 bases, the J end by 3 bases, with 12 bases between. CDR3 DNA: TGCAGTGCTAGAGATCTCGGATCCGGCTACGAGCAGTACGTC. Its protein is CSARDLGSGYEQYV.

The chain recombines TRBV29-1 with TRBJ1-2, with D hard to call. The V end was cut by 7 bases, the J end by 2 bases, with 17 bases between. Germline loops: CDR1 SQVTM, CDR2 ANQGSEA. The CDR3 spans 14 residues. CDR3 DNA sequence: TGCAGCGCCCCGTCCGGGGTTGTAAACTATGGCTACACCTTC. Encoded protein: CSAPSGVVNYGYTF.

The chain links TRBV12-3 or TRBV12-4 to TRBJ2-7; D uncertain. This CDR3 region has 13 residues. The germline V and J ends were trimmed by 1 base and 9 bases, with 13 bases remaining between them. In DNA form, the CDR3 reads TGTGCCAGCAGTTTAGAGGCTAATTCGTGGCAGTACTTC. Translated, it gives CASSLEANSWQYF.

The table lists this clonotype with a count of one. The rearrangement links TRBV2 to TRBJ2-1; tentative D call: TRBD2 (6 bases). CDR1 is SNHLY, CDR2 FYNNEI, per germline. The CDR3 length is 14 residues. V dropped 7 bases and J dropped 7 bases, with 17 bases sitting between them. The DNA for the CDR3 is TGTGCCAGCACCCGGGACTCGACTGGGAATGAGCAGTTCTTC. Amino acid sequence: CASTRDSTGNEQFF.

This sequence joins TRBV6-5 and TRBJ1-2; 9 bases match TRBD1. The J segment lost 10 bases and the V segment lost 3 bases, leaving 15 bases of the junction unmatched. The CDR3 is 16 amino acids. CDR1 is MNHEY and CDR2 is SVGAGI in the germline V gene. The CDR3 nucleotides read TGTGCCAGCAGTTATTTTGCCGTAGGGACAGGGTCCTCCTACACCTTC. Protein product: CASSYFAVGTGSSYTF.

This chain joins TRBV3-1 and TRBJ1-4; D not resolved. Trimming shortened V by 1 base and J by 5 bases, and 5 bases separated the two germline ends. Germline CDR1 and CDR2: LGHDT and YNNKEL (reference sequence). This CDR3 spans 13 amino acids. The CDR3 nucleotides read TGTGCCAGCAGCCAAGCAGAGAATGAAAAACTGTTTTTT. Residues: CASSQAENEKLFF.

This clonotype was counted a few times. The CDR3 sequence is CASRDLQGTEAFF. CDR3 nucleotide sequence: TGCGCCAGCCGTGACCTACAGGGAACTGAAGCTTTCTTT. This sequence joins TRBV5-1 and TRBJ1-1; tentatively, D is TRBD1 (6 bases). CDR3 length: 13 amino acids. V was clipped by 7 bases and J by 5 bases, with 15 bases between them. CDR1 and CDR2 (germline): SGHRS, YFSETQ.